The present TCR beta chain was sequenced within a study of T cell changes during pregnancy in multiple sclerosis. The CDR3 contains 16 residues. The germline V gene encodes CDR1 MNHEY and CDR2 SVGAGI. V trimming: 0 bases; J trimming: 4 bases; junction bases outside the gene matches: 8. Libraries were prepared by immunoSEQ multiplex PCR; TCRdb keeps only in-frame clonotypes and omits some of them. The sample has tens of thousands of clones; about nine tenths are singletons. The source was CD8+ T cells from peripheral blood mononuclear cells, collected before pregnancy. This sequence was found in a female donor with multiple sclerosis, enrolled in a pregnancy study. V usage is TRBV6-5 and J usage is TRBJ1-2; TRBD1 aligns across 7 bases. The CDR3 nucleotides read TGTGCCAGCAGTTACTCTTCATGGGACAGCAGCTATGGCTACACCTTC. Its protein is CASSYSSWDSSYGYTF.